The source of this TCR beta chain is a study of blood T cell repertoires in COVID-19. For the study at large: Spain, Italy and the United States supplied samples that represented acute and convalescent COVID-19. From T cells, B-cell-depleted T cells, or PBMCs came the material, which was cDNA or gDNA.

CDR3 size: 12 residues. V lost 6 bases to trimming and J lost 7 bases, with 12 bases between them. Germline CDR1 is MNHNY and CDR2 is SVGAGI (reference sequence). Study processing details: Scientists estimated how many nucleated cells there were by amplifying reference gene primers. TCRdb's table, derived via immunoSEQ multiplex PCR, lists solely in-frame clones and lacks some. The DNA gave D and trimming, while V, J and clone size come from that table. The sample records over 80,000 clones, around 88% being singletons. The chain combines TRBV6-6 with TRBJ1-2; D call uncertain. Source material: peripheral blood. This TCR derives from a man aged 80 or over with active or convalescent COVID-19. The CDR3 loop reads CASSLGGSGYTF. In nucleotides, the CDR3 is TGTGCCAGCAGCCTCGGCGGCAGTGGCTACACCTTC.